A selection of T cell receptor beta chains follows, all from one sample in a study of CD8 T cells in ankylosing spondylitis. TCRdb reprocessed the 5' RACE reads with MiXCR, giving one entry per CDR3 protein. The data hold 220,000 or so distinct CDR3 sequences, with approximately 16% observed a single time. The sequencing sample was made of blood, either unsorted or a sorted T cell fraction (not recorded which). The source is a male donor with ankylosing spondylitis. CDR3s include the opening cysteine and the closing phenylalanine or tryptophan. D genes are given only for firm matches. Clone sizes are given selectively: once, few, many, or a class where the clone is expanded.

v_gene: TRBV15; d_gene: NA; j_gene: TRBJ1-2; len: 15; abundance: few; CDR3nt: TGTGCCACCAGCAGAGAAGGCGGTGCCTACTATGGCTACACCTTC; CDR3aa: CATSREGGAYYGYTF
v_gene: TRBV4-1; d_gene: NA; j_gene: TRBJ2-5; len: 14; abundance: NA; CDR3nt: TGCGCCAGCAGCCAAGCCGCCACTGAAGAGACCCAGTACTTC; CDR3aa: CASSQAATEETQYF
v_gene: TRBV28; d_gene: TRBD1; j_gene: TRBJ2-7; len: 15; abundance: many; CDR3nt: TGTGCCAGCAACCCCCCCGGGACAGTGTACCCCGAGCAGTACTTC; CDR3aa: CASNPPGTVYPEQYF
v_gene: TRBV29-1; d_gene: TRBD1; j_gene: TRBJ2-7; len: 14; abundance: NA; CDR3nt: TGCAGCGTTGAAGTTGTTGACAGGGGCAACGAGCAGTACTTC; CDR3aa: CSVEVVDRGNEQYF
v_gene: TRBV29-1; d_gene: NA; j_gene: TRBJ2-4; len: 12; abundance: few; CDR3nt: TGCAGCCCCTCGGGGGCCAAAAACATTCAGTACTTC; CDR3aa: CSPSGAKNIQYF
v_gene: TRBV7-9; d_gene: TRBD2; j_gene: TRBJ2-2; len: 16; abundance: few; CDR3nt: TGTGCCAGCAGCATACCTAGCGGGGGGAACACCGGGGAGCTGTTTTTT; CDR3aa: CASSIPSGGNTGELFF
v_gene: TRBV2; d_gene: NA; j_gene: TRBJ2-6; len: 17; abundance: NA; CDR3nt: TGTGCCAGCACGGTTCGGACAGCAATCTCTGGGGCCAACGTCCTGACTTTC; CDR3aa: CASTVRTAISGANVLTF
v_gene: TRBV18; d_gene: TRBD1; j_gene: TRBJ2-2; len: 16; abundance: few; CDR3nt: TGTGCCAGCTCACCTTTCGGGACAGGGCTCACCGGGGAGCTGTTTTTT; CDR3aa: CASSPFGTGLTGELFF
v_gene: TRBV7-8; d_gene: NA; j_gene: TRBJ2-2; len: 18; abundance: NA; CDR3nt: TGTGCCAGCAGCTTAACCCGGCCGGTAGCGGAGAACACCGGGGAGCTGTTTTTT; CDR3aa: CASSLTRPVAENTGELFF
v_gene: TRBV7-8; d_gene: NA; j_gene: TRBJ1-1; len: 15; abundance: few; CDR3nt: TGTGCCAGCAGCCACCCTGGGCAAGCGGACACTGAAGCTTTCTTT; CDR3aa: CASSHPGQADTEAFF
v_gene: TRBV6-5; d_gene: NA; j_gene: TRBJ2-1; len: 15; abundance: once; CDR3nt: TGTGCCAGCAGTTACTCCTCACCCCCCTACAATGAGCAGTTCTTC; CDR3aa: CASSYSSPPYNEQFF
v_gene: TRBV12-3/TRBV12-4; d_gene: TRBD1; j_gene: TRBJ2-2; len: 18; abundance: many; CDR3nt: TGTGCCAGCAGTTCCCGGACAGGGGTTATTCGGTACACCGGGGAGCTGTTTTTT; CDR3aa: CASSSRTGVIRYTGELFF
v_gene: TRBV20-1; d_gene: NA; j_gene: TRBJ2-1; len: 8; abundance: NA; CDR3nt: TGCAGTGCCTACCTGCAGTTCTTC; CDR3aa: CSAYLQFF
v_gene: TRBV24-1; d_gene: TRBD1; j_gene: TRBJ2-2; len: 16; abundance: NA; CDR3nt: TGTGCCACCAGTGGTAGACAGGGTTCGAACACCGGGGAGCTGTTTTTT; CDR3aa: CATSGRQGSNTGELFF
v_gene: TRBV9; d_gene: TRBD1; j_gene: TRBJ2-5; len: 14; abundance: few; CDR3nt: TGTGCCAGCAGCGTGGGACAGGGCGATGAGACCCAGTACTTC; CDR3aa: CASSVGQGDETQYF
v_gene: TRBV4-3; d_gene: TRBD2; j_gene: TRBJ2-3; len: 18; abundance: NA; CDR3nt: TGCGCCAGCAGCCAAGATAGGGTAGCGGGGGGCCTCACAGATACGCAGTATTTT; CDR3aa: CASSQDRVAGGLTDTQYF
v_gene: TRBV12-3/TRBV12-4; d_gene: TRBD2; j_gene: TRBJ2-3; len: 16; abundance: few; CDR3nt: TGTGCCAGCACCACCGGGGGCGGGGGGGGATCGGATACGCAGTATTTT; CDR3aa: CASTTGGGGGSDTQYF
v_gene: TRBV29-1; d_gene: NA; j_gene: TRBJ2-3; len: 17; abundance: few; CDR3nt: TGCAGCGTTATTACACCGTTCACGACAAACGGCGCAGATACGCAGTATTTT; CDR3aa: CSVITPFTTNGADTQYF
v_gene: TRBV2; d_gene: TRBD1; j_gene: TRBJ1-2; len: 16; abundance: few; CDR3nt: TGTGCCAGCAGTGACCCGCCTGGGACAGAGAACTATGGCTACACCTTC; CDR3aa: CASSDPPGTENYGYTF
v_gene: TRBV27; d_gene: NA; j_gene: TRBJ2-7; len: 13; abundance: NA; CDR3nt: TGTGCCAGTACCCACCGGGGGTCCTACGAGCAGTACTTC; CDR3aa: CASTHRGSYEQYF
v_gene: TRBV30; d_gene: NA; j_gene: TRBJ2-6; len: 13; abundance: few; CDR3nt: TGTGCCTGGATCGTACCTGGGGCCAACGTCCTGACTTTC; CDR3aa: CAWIVPGANVLTF
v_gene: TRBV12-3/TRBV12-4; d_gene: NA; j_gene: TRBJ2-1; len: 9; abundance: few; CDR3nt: TGTGCCAGCAGTACCCCTATGTTCTTC; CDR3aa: CASSTPMFF
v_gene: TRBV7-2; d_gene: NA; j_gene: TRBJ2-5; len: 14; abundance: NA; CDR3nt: TGTGCCAGCAGCTTACGTATATTACAAGAGACCCAGTACTTC; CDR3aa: CASSLRILQETQYF
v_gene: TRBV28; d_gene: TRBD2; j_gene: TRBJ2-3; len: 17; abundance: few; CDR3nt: TGTGCCAGCAGGGGACTAGCGGGAGGGTCGAGCACAGATACGCAGTATTTT; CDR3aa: CASRGLAGGSSTDTQYF
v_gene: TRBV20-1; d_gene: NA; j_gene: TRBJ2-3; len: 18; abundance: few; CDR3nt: TGCAGTGCTAGAGATGGGGCGGGCACGGCGCCTAGCACAGATACGCAGTATTTT; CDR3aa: CSARDGAGTAPSTDTQYF
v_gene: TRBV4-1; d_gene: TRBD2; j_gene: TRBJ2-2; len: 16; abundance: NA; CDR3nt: TGCGCCAGCAGCCAAGTCCCGGGGGGGAACACCGGGGAGCTGTTTTTT; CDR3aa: CASSQVPGGNTGELFF
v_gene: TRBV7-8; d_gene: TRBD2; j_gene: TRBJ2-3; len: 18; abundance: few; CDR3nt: TGTGCCAGCAGCTTAGCCAGCGGGAGAGGTATGGGCACAGATACGCAGTATTTT; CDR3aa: CASSLASGRGMGTDTQYF
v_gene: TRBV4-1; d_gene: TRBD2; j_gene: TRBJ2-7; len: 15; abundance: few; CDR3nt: TGCGCCAGCAGCCAACCTAGCGGGAGCACATACGAGCAGTACTTC; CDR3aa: CASSQPSGSTYEQYF
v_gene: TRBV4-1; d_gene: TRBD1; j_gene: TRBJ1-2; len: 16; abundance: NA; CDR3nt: TGCGCCAGCAGCCTTCCGGGACAGGTTACAATAAGCGGCTACACCTTC; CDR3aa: CASSLPGQVTISGYTF
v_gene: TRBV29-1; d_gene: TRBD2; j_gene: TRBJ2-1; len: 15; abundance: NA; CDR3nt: TGCAGCGTTGGGGCCCCTAGCGGCACCTACAATGAGCAGTTCTTC; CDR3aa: CSVGAPSGTYNEQFF
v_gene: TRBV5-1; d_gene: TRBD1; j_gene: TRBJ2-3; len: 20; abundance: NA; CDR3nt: TGCGCCAGCAGCTGGCTATCGGGGGAATCGACAGGGGGCTATGAAGATACGCAGTATTTT; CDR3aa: CASSWLSGESTGGYEDTQYF
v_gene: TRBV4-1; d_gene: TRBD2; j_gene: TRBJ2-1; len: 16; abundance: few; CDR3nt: TGCGCCAGCAGCCAAATAGCGGGAGCCCCCTACAATGAGCAGTTCTTC; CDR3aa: CASSQIAGAPYNEQFF
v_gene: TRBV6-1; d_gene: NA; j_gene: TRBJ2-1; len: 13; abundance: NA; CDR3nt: TGTGCCAGCGAAAGGGTCGTTGGTGGTGAGCAGTTCTTC; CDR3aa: CASERVVGGEQFF
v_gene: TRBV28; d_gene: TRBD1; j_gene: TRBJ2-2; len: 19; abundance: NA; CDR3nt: TGTGCCAGCAGTTTGGGGGTGGTAAGGGACAGGGAGAGCACCGGGGAGCTGTTTTTT; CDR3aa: CASSLGVVRDRESTGELFF
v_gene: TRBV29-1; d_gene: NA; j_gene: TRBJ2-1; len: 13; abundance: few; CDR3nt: TGCAGCGCGGACAACCCCCTAGGGAATGAGCAGTTCTTC; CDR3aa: CSADNPLGNEQFF
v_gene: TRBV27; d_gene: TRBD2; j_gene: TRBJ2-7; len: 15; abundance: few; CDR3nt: TGTGCCAGCAGTTTAGCGGGGGGGACGGTGTCCGAGCAGTACTTC; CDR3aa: CASSLAGGTVSEQYF
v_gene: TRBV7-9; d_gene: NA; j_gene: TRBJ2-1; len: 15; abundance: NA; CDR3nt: TGTGCCAGCAGCTTACGAGGGGCCTCCTACAATGAGCAGTTCTTC; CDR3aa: CASSLRGASYNEQFF
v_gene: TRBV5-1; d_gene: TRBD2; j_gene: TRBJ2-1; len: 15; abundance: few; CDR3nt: TGCGCCAGCAGCTTGATACTAGCGGAAGACAATGAGCAGTTCTTC; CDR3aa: CASSLILAEDNEQFF
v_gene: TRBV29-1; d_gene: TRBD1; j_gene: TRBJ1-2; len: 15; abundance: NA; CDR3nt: TGCAGCGTGAAGACAGGGAGGGAAACTAACTATGGCTACACCTTC; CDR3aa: CSVKTGRETNYGYTF
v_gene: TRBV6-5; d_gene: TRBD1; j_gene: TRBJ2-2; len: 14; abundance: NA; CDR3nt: TGTGCCAGCAGTTACGGACAGGGCTCCGGGGAGCTGTTTTTT; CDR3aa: CASSYGQGSGELFF
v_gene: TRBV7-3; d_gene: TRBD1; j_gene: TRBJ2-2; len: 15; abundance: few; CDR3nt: TGTGCCAGCAGTGCAGGGGGCATTAGCACCGGGGAGCTGTTTTTT; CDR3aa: CASSAGGISTGELFF
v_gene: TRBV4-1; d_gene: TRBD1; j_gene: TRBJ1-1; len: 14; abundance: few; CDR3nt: TGCGCCAGCAGCCAGCTTACAGGGGGAGGTGAAGCTTTCTTT; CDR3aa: CASSQLTGGGEAFF
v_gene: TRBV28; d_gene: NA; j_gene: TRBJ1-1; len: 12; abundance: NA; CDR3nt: TGTGCCAGCGTCGACGGTAACACTGAAGCTTTCTTT; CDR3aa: CASVDGNTEAFF
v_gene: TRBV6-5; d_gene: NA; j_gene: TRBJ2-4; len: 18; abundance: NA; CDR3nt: TGTGCCAGCAGTTGGACTCAGGGGGAAGGGAGGGCCAAAAACATTCAGTACTTC; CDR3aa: CASSWTQGEGRAKNIQYF
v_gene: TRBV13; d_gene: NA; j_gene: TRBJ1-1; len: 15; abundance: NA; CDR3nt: TGTGCCAGCAGCTTAGAACTGGGGAAGCACACTGAAGCTTTCTTT; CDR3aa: CASSLELGKHTEAFF
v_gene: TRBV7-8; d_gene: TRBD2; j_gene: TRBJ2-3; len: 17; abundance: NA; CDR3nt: TGTGCCAGCAGCTTCTTACTAGCGGGAGCAAGCACAGATACGCAGTATTTT; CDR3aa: CASSFLLAGASTDTQYF
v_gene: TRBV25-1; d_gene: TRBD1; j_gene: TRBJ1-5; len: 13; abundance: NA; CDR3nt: TGTGCCAGCAGTCGAGGGGGCGGGCAGCCCCAGCATTTT; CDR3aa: CASSRGGGQPQHF
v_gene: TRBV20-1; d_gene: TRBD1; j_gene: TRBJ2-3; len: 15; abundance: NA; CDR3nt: TGCAGTGCTAGACCCCTAGGACAGGTCACAGATACGCAGTATTTT; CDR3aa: CSARPLGQVTDTQYF